The 21 T cell receptor beta chains in this list originate from one sample, sequenced in a study of a mutant IDH1 vaccine in newly diagnosed glioma. Method: immunoSEQ multiplex PCR; TCRdb's copy keeps in-frame clones and lacks some. The table records around 33,000 clones, around 85% of them present only once. The time point denotes: baseline, week 1 (first vaccination visit). The treatment was: pre-vaccination baseline after standard-of-care therapy. The sequences come from PBMCs, collected from a glioma patient treated with radiotherapy, temozolomide or both. The receptor set was obtained from a woman aged 40 to 50 with glioma.

This clone was seen only a few times. The CDR3 DNA reads as TGTGCCAGCAACAATGAGCAGTTCTTC. Its protein product is CASNNEQFF. This chain joins TRBV2 and TRBJ2-1; D is ambiguous. Germline-derived CDR1 and CDR2 are SNHLY and FYNNEI. V lost 7 bases, J lost 5 bases, and 0 bases lay in between. CDR3 length: 9 amino acids. Drawing the rest from reference TRBV2 and TRBJ2-1, the complete variable domain is EPEVTQTPSHQVTQMGQEVILRCVPISNHLYFYWYRQILGQKVEFLVSFYNNEISEKSEIFDDQFSVERPDGSNFTLKIRSTKLEDSAMYFCASNNEQFFGPGTRLTVL.

The chain uses TRBV6-5 and TRBJ2-1, with 11 bases fitting TRBD2. After removal of 7 bases from V and 2 bases from J, the junction contained 4 bases not matched to a gene. The germline V gene encodes CDR1 MNHEY and CDR2 SVGAGI. CDR3 size: 15 residues. CDR3 sequence: CASKNSGGAYNEQFF. CDR3 nucleotide sequence: TGTGCCAGCAAGAATAGCGGGGGGGCCTACAATGAGCAGTTCTTC.

The chain couples TRBV2 to TRBJ1-4; 7 bases are a match to TRBD1. Germline loops: CDR1 SNHLY, CDR2 FYNNEI. With 5 bases clipped from V and 3 bases from J, the junction kept 9 bases outside the gene matches. The CDR3 totals 16 residues. CDR3: CASSMGTVRANEKLFF. CDR3 sequence (DNA): TGTGCCAGCAGTATGGGGACAGTCCGAGCTAATGAAAAACTGTTTTTT.

The CDR3 loop reads CASSFVRADGYTF. CDR3 coding DNA: TGTGCCAGCAGTTTTGTACGGGCAGATGGCTACACCTTC. The chain links TRBV6-5 to TRBJ1-2; D is undetermined. Germline CDR1 reads MNHEY; CDR2 reads SVGAGI. This CDR3 region has 13 residues. The V end was cut by 4 bases, the J end by 6 bases, with 12 bases between.

This rearrangement joins TRBV25-1 to TRBJ2-1, with TRBD1 matching 7 bases. The junction had 3 bases not matched to a gene; V was cut back by 1 base and J by 0 bases. From germline, CDR1 is MGHDK and CDR2 SYGVNS. This CDR3 region has 16 residues. CDR3 coding DNA: TGTGCCAGCAGTGAATCAGGGGGAAGCTCCTACAATGAGCAGTTCTTC. It is translated as CASSESGGSSYNEQFF.

The rearrangement joins TRBV5-1 to TRBJ1-4; D may be TRBD1 (5 bases). This CDR3 spans 16 amino acids. Trimming took off 0 bases at V and 0 bases at J, with 9 bases between the two ends. Germline CDR1 SGHRS, CDR2 YFSETQ. CDR3 DNA sequence: TGCGCCAGCAGCTTGGCCACGGGGGCAACTAATGAAAAACTGTTTTTT. Translation gives CASSLATGATNEKLFF.

This clone was observed a single time. V gene TRBV6-1 combines with J gene TRBJ1-1, with 8 positions matching TRBD1. The J segment lost 5 bases and the V segment lost 6 bases, leaving 8 bases of the junction unmatched. CDR3 length: 14 amino acids. The germline V gene encodes CDR1 MNHNS and CDR2 SASEGT. The DNA of the CDR3 is TGTGCCAGCAGACTGGACAGGGAGAGGACTGAAGCTTTCTTT. Translation: CASRLDRERTEAFF.

In its sample, this clone was seen once. CDR3 sequence (DNA): TGTGCCAGCAGTTTCATCGGACAGGCGCAAGCCGGGGAGCTGTTTTTT. It translates to CASSFIGQAQAGELFF. J is TRBJ2-2 and V is TRBV27, with 7 bases identical to TRBD1. The CDR3 runs to 16 residues. Germline CDR1 MNHEY, CDR2 SMNVEV (reference sequence). V lost 3 bases and J lost 6; bases outside the gene matches: 10.

CDR3 protein: CASSLPGTGENGYTF. The CDR3 nucleotides are TGCGCCAGCAGCTTGCCCGGGACAGGGGAAAATGGCTACACCTTC. The V and J genes are TRBV5-1 and TRBJ1-2; 10 bases line up with TRBD1. This CDR3 contains 15 residues. The J segment lost 6 bases and the V segment lost 1 base, leaving 6 bases of the junction unmatched. In germline, CDR1 is SGHRS, CDR2 YFSETQ.

Here the CDR3 reads CASKMALHTDTQYF. CDR3 nucleotides: TGTGCCAGCAAGATGGCTCTTCACACAGATACGCAGTATTTT. The gene calls are TRBV27 and TRBJ2-3; no clear D gene. The V end lost 7 bases, the J end lost 2 bases, and 13 bases lay between the germline ends. Germline V lookup: CDR1 MNHEY, CDR2 SMNVEV (reference sequence). This CDR3 is built from 14 residues.

The chain is built from TRBV5-1 and TRBJ1-2; 7 bases are shared with TRBD1. The CDR3 runs 13 residues. Germline V CDR1 and CDR2: SGHRS, YFSETQ. The trim removed 4 bases at V and 4 bases at J, leaving 4 bases unmatched. CDR3 in amino acids: CASSLGQTYGYTF. CDR3 coding DNA: TGCGCCAGCAGCCTGGGACAGACCTATGGCTACACCTTC.

This chain connects TRBV6-5 to TRBJ2-3, with 7 bases lining up with TRBD2. The length of the CDR3 is 16 residues. Trimming removed 4 bases from V and 1 base from J; junction bases left unmatched: 8. Looked up from germline, CDR1 is MNHEY and CDR2 is SVGAGI. The CDR3 sequence: CASSSPTSAGTDTQYF. In DNA form, the CDR3 reads TGTGCCAGCAGTTCCCCCACTAGCGCTGGCACAGATACGCAGTATTTT.

The chain links TRBV5-4 to TRBJ2-7; TRBD1 or TRBD2 may be the D gene (5 bases each). Deletions cut 0 bases from V and 3 bases from J, with 13 bases between. Germline V CDR1 and CDR2: SGHNT, YYREEE (reference sequence). The CDR3 extends over 15 amino acids. The CDR3 reads CASSLADRGGYEQYF. CDR3 nucleotide sequence: TGTGCCAGCAGCTTGGCCGACAGAGGAGGCTACGAGCAGTACTTC.

The chain uses TRBV7-9 and TRBJ2-7; D is perhaps TRBD1 (6 bases). Germline V gene sequence: CDR1 SEHNR, CDR2 FQNEAQ (reference sequence). The length of the CDR3 is 15 residues. Deletions cut 5 bases from V and 2 bases from J, with 16 bases between. The chain's CDR3 is CASSPWRSGAYEQYF. The CDR3 nucleotides read TGTGCCAGCAGCCCTTGGAGGTCAGGGGCCTACGAGCAGTACTTC.

Here the CDR3 DNA reads TGTGCCAGCAGCTCCCCTGCTCTGGGGCACGAGCAGTACTTC. Its translation: CASSSPALGHEQYF. The J gene is TRBJ2-7, the V gene TRBV7-8, with D perhaps matching TRBD1 (5 bases). The germline V gene encodes CDR1 SGHVS and CDR2 FQNEAQ. The germline V and J ends were trimmed by 4 bases and 5 bases, with 15 bases remaining between them. The CDR3 totals 14 residues.

J is TRBJ2-3 and V is TRBV7-3; D assignment may be TRBD1 or TRBD2 (5 bases each). This CDR3 contains 14 residues. The germline V and J ends were trimmed by 6 bases and 0 bases, with 10 bases remaining between them. Looked up from germline, CDR1 is SGHTA and CDR2 is FQGTGA. The chain's CDR3 is CASSRDGSTDTQYF. CDR3 DNA: TGTGCCAGCAGTCGGGACGGGAGCACAGATACGCAGTATTTT.

V usage is TRBV10-3 and J usage is TRBJ2-2; 7 bases map to TRBD1. This CDR3 comprises 15 residues. The V and J ends lost 8 bases and 1 base, in that order; junction bases with no gene match: 7. Looked up from germline, CDR1 is ENHRY and CDR2 is SYGVKD. The CDR3 loop reads CAIRHGTENTGELFF. The CDR3 DNA follows: TGTGCCATCCGCCACGGGACAGAGAACACCGGGGAGCTGTTTTTT.

The genes are TRBV7-9 and TRBJ2-1; possibly TRBD2 for D (5 bases). The CDR3 loop spans 13 amino acids. Germline CDR1 SEHNR, CDR2 FQNEAQ (reference sequence). V lost 1 base, J lost 9 bases, and 10 bases lay in between. The CDR3 here is CASSLDGNAEQFF. DNA for the CDR3: TGTGCCAGCAGCTTAGACGGGAACGCTGAGCAGTTCTTC.

This clone came up a few times. The J gene is TRBJ1-1, the V gene TRBV6-1, with D unresolved. The germline gives CDR1 MNHNS, CDR2 SASEGT. V was trimmed by 0 bases and J by 7 bases, leaving 12 bases between them. The CDR3 has 14 residues. The CDR3 DNA sequence: TGTGCCAGCAGTGAAGCGGTAACTCTCGGTGAAGCTTTCTTT. This encodes CASSEAVTLGEAFF.

The chain links TRBV2 to TRBJ2-5; D is uncertain. Germline CDR1 and CDR2: SNHLY and FYNNEI. The CDR3 length is 14 residues. V dropped 6 bases and J dropped 2 bases, with 13 bases sitting between them. In DNA form, the CDR3 reads TGTGCCAGCAGCTTCTCGCTAGATCAAGAGACCCAGTACTTC. Protein: CASSFSLDQETQYF.

As concerns this clone: In the same sample, other DNA sequences code for this CDR3. V gene TRBV5-4 combines with J gene TRBJ1-1; a possible D gene is TRBD1 (6 bases). The CDR3 loop spans 13 amino acids. V was clipped by 4 bases and J by 1 base, with 8 bases between them. In germline, CDR1 is SGHNT, CDR2 YYREEE (reference sequence). The CDR3 DNA reads as TGTGCCAGCAGCGGGACACCGAACACTGAAGCTTTCTTT. Translating gives CASSGTPNTEAFF.